Following are 7 T cell receptor beta chains from one sample sequenced in a study of blood T cell dynamics during melanoma immunotherapy. The data were produced by immunoSEQ multiplex PCR, yet TCRdb's version contains in-frame clones alone and is incomplete. The sample includes over 10,000 clones, approximately 84% of them seen just once. Time point described: pre-treatment baseline. The material sequenced was blood, taken from a patient treated with checkpoint blockade. Source of these receptors: a human donor with melanoma.

The rearrangement joins TRBV7-2 to TRBJ2-1; D gene uncertain. Germline CDR1 is SGHTA and CDR2 is FQGNSA. Deletions cut 0 bases from V and 7 bases from J, with 4 bases between. CDR3 length: 12 residues. The CDR3 region has the DNA TGTGCCAGCAGCTTAGCCTGGAATGAGCAGTTCTTC. As protein: CASSLAWNEQFF.

This clone occurred a few times. J is TRBJ1-1 and V is TRBV7-2, with D possibly matching TRBD1 (6 bases). The CDR3 length is 12 residues. V was trimmed by 8 bases and J by 3 bases, leaving 10 bases between them. The germline V gene has CDR1 SGHTA and CDR2 FQGNSA. Written as DNA, the CDR3 is TGTGCCAGCCTCCAGGGGTACACTGAAGCTTTCTTT. Translated: CASLQGYTEAFF.

The chain joins TRBV5-6 to TRBJ1-2; no firm D call. CDR3 length equals 12 residues. Germline V gives CDR1 SGHDT, CDR2 YYEEEE. Trimming shortened V by 3 bases and J by 11 bases, and 14 bases separated the two germline ends. The CDR3 here is CASSSDPSWYTF. CDR3 DNA: TGTGCCAGCAGCTCCGACCCCTCCTGGTACACCTTC.

V is TRBV11-2 and J is TRBJ2-3, with a possible D match to TRBD2 (7 bases). CDR1 SGHAT and CDR2 FQNNGV come from the germline V gene. Trimming took off 3 bases at V and 2 bases at J, with 15 bases between the two ends. CDR3 size: 16 residues. CDR3: CASSFGGPKYTDTQYF. The CDR3 nucleotides are TGTGCCAGCAGCTTCGGGGGGCCAAAATACACAGATACGCAGTATTTT.

This chain links TRBV6-5 with TRBJ1-2; perhaps TRBD1 as D (5 bases). The V end lost 11 bases, the J end lost 4 bases, and 17 bases lay between the germline ends. Germline V gene lookup returns CDR1 MNHEY and CDR2 SVGAGI. The CDR3 spans 13 residues. This CDR3 reads CAVRDGTIYGYTF. For the CDR3, the DNA is TGTGCCGTCCGGGACGGAACTATCTATGGCTACACCTTC.

The sample holds one count of this clone. CDR3 in amino acids: CASSLAANQETQYF. The CDR3 DNA follows: TGTGCCAGCAGCTTAGCTGCCAACCAAGAGACCCAGTACTTC. This chain links TRBV7-2 with TRBJ2-5; unclear D gene. This CDR3 is 14 amino acids long. In germline, CDR1 is SGHTA, CDR2 FQGNSA. Trimming took 0 bases from V and 0 from J, leaving 5 bases between them.

This rearrangement joins TRBV11-2 to TRBJ2-2, with 7 bases lining up with TRBD2. This CDR3 is 15 amino acids long. V shed 4 bases, J shed 5 bases, and the junction held 7 bases outside the gene matches. Per germline, CDR1 SGHAT and CDR2 FQNNGV. The CDR3 DNA follows: TGTGCCAGCAGCTCCGGACTAGGTAGAACCGGGGAGCTGTTTTTT. Amino acids: CASSSGLGRTGELFF. Based on the CDR3 plus reference TRBV11-2 and TRBJ2-2, the full variable domain is EAGVAQSPRYKIIEKRQSVAFWCNPISGHATLYWYQQILGQGPKLLIQFQNNGVVDDSQLPKDRFSAERLKGVDSTLKIQPAKLEDSAVYLCASSSGLGRTGELFFGEGSRLTVL.